This T cell receptor beta chain was recorded in a study of shared clonotypes between healthy human individuals. Regarding the study as a whole: Sampling was confined to blood; repertoires within tissues likely differ.

This clone was seen only once. What it binds is unknown. J was trimmed by 6 bases and V by 4 bases; bases with no gene match: 3. The germline V gene has CDR1 MNHEY and CDR2 SMNVEV (reference sequence). The CDR3 loop spans 15 amino acids. The table came from immunoSEQ multiplex PCR; TCRdb's copy has only in-frame clones and leaves some out. The table includes about 470,000 clones, 70% to 80% detected once. The sequencing input was PBMCs. The chain recombines TRBV27 with TRBJ2-1, with 13 bases lining up with TRBD2. The source of this sequence is a middle-aged woman in good health. Some clones in this sample may be carry-over from other donors' samples. The CDR3 region is CASSYWTSGSNEQFF. The CDR3 DNA reads TGTGCCAGCAGTTACTGGACTAGCGGGAGCAATGAGCAGTTCTTC.